Following are 32 T cell receptor beta chains from one sample sequenced in a study of identifying expanded T cells in peripheral blood. TCRdb keeps only in-frame clones here, not all; method: immunoSEQ multiplex PCR. The sample yields 100,000 to 150,000 clones, about 86% seen once. The sequencing input was blood. Receptors originate from a person between 18 and 70 years old in good health.

The chain uses TRBV7-8 and TRBJ1-2; 10 nucleotides align to TRBD1. This CDR3 is 16 amino acids long. Germline values: CDR1 SGHVS, CDR2 FQNEAQ. Germline trimming cut 8 bases from V and 4 bases from J; bases unmatched to any gene: 13. The CDR3 is CASLGGTGVAPYGYTF. Here the CDR3 DNA reads TGTGCCAGCTTGGGGGGGACAGGGGTGGCACCCTATGGCTACACCTTC.

The rearrangement links TRBV30 to TRBJ1-2; perhaps TRBD1 as D (5 bases). Germline V gene sequence: CDR1 GTSNPN, CDR2 SVGIG (reference sequence). V dropped 5 bases and J dropped 4 bases, with 17 bases sitting between them. This CDR3 region has 14 residues. The CDR3 protein is CAWRGEGRRYGYTF. CDR3 coding DNA: TGTGCCTGGCGCGGGGAGGGACGGCGCTATGGCTACACCTTC.

V and J are TRBV19 and TRBJ1-5; TRBD1 might be the D (5 bases). Deletions cut 8 bases from V and 0 bases from J, with 11 bases between. This CDR3 region has 14 residues. The germline V gene encodes CDR1 LNHDA and CDR2 SQIVND (reference sequence). CDR3 sequence reads: CASQDRNSNQPQHF. CDR3 sequence (DNA): TGTGCCAGTCAAGACAGAAATAGCAATCAGCCCCAGCATTTT.

This chain connects TRBV7-9 to TRBJ2-1; D tentatively fits TRBD1 or TRBD2 (5 bases each). The CDR3 totals 14 residues. The ends were cut back, 1 base at V and 8 bases at J, with 12 bases in the middle. CDR1 is SEHNR, CDR2 FQNEAQ, per germline (reference sequence). In DNA, the CDR3 is TGTGCCAGCAGCTTAGTCGCAGGGACGGATGAGCAGTTCTTC. Translated, it gives CASSLVAGTDEQFF.

The rearrangement links TRBV7-9 to TRBJ2-7; a possible D gene is TRBD2 (7 bases). The CDR3 sequence is 15 residues long. The germline CDR1 and CDR2 sequences are SEHNR and FQNEAQ (reference sequence). V dropped 7 bases and J dropped 6 bases, with 22 bases sitting between them. CDR3 DNA sequence: TGTGCCAGCACCCAAGGCGGGGGCCTCACGGGCGAGCAGTACTTC. This sequence encodes CASTQGGGLTGEQYF.

This clone came up once. This chain links TRBV4-1 with TRBJ1-1; 8 bases are a match to TRBD1. The V gene's germline CDR1 is MGHRA and CDR2 YSYEKL. CDR3 length: 15 residues. V gave up 4 bases and J gave up 5 bases; unmatched junction bases: 9. CDR3: CASSLFDRGGTEAFF. CDR3 nucleotide sequence: TGCGCCAGCAGCCTTTTCGACAGGGGAGGGACTGAAGCTTTCTTT.

The rearrangement joins TRBV2 to TRBJ1-1; D remains unclear. The germline gives CDR1 SNHLY, CDR2 FYNNEI. CDR3 length: 14 amino acids. The V end lost 8 bases, the J end lost 5 bases, and 18 bases lay between the germline ends. CDR3 loop: CASRLLYSNTEAFF. In DNA, the CDR3 is TGTGCCAGCCGCCTCCTTTACTCCAATACTGAAGCTTTCTTT.

The chain employs TRBV6-1 and TRBJ1-5, with TRBD1 identical over 7 bases. In germline, CDR1 is MNHNS, CDR2 SASEGT. This CDR3 region has 15 residues. J gave up 0 bases and V 6 bases, and 5 bases lay outside the gene matches. The CDR3 DNA follows: TGTGCCAGCAGAGGACAGGCTAATAGCAATCAGCCCCAGCATTTT. Translating it yields CASRGQANSNQPQHF.

V is TRBV2 and J is TRBJ2-7; D call uncertain. This CDR3 region has 10 residues. Trimming left V 6 bases short and J 7 bases short, with 7 bases between. Per germline, CDR1 SNHLY and CDR2 FYNNEI. CDR3 sequence reads: CASSSGEQYF. Here the CDR3 DNA reads TGTGCCAGCAGCTCCGGGGAGCAGTACTTC.

CDR3 nucleotide sequence: TGTGCCAGCAGCTTAGGTTTATTTGACAGGGGAGGAACTGAAGCTTTCTTT. Protein: CASSLGLFDRGGTEAFF. The chain has TRBV7-9 and TRBJ1-1, with TRBD1 identical over 8 bases. Germline CDR1 reads SEHNR; CDR2 reads FQNEAQ (reference sequence). The V gene end was trimmed by 1 base and the J gene end by 5 bases; junction bases not matched to a gene: 12. The CDR3 contains 17 residues.

The chain couples TRBV7-3 to TRBJ2-5; maybe TRBD1 (5 bases). Trimming removed 0 bases from V and 5 bases from J, with 13 bases in between. The V gene's germline CDR1 is SGHTA and CDR2 FQGTGA. The CDR3 loop spans 15 amino acids. The CDR3 DNA reads TGTGCCAGCAGCTTAACAGGGGTGGGGCGGGAGACCCAGTACTTC. Translated, it gives CASSLTGVGRETQYF.

In DNA, the CDR3 is TGTGCCAGCAGCTCCTCAGGGGGCGGGGGCACTGAAGCTTTCTTT. The encoded protein is CASSSSGGGGTEAFF. The rearrangement links TRBV7-3 to TRBJ1-1, with TRBD1 matching over 8 bases. Looked up from germline, CDR1 is SGHTA and CDR2 is FQGTGA. This CDR3 comprises 15 residues. Trimming at V came to 4 bases and at J to 4 bases, leaving 8 bases not matched to a gene.

The V gene is TRBV4-3, the J gene TRBJ1-1, with 8 bases lining up with TRBD1. This CDR3 has 15 residues. Germline trimming cut 0 bases from V and 8 bases from J; bases unmatched to any gene: 8. Per germline, CDR1 LGHNA and CDR2 YSLEER. The chain's CDR3 is CASSQDIGQGREAFF. The CDR3 bases are TGCGCCAGCAGCCAAGATATCGGACAGGGTAGGGAAGCTTTCTTT.

The genes are TRBV6-1 and TRBJ1-4; unclear D gene. The CDR3 consists of 13 residues. Germline-derived CDR1 and CDR2 are MNHNS and SASEGT. V lost 2 bases and J lost 7, with 8 bases in between. In DNA, the CDR3 is TGTGCCAGCAGTGAAATAGGTGGTGAAAAACTGTTTTTT. It translates to CASSEIGGEKLFF.

The gene calls are TRBV6-1 and TRBJ1-6, with D tentatively TRBD1 (6 bases). This CDR3 comprises 14 residues. Trimming shortened V by 10 bases and J by 2 bases, and 12 bases separated the two germline ends. Germline V gives CDR1 MNHNS, CDR2 SASEGT. The CDR3 is CATTGLTYNSPLHF. Here the CDR3 DNA reads TGTGCCACCACAGGGCTCACCTATAATTCACCCCTCCACTTT.

This chain uses TRBV14 with TRBJ2-7, with unresolved D. With 5 bases removed from V and 0 bases from J, the gap between germline ends came to 8 bases. Germline CDR1 reads SGHDN; CDR2 reads FVKESK. The CDR3 contains 13 residues. CDR3 amino acids: CASSWALSYEQYF. The CDR3 DNA reads TGTGCCAGCAGCTGGGCGCTCTCCTACGAGCAGTACTTC.

The rearrangement links TRBV21-1 to TRBJ1-1; TRBD1, the table's D call, was not compared with the DNA. TRBV21-1 is shown as a pseudogene. This CDR3 has 14 residues. CDR3 in DNA: TGTGCCAGCAGCCTCAACGGACAGAACACTGAAGCTTTCTTT. This encodes CASSLNGQNTEAFF.

This chain connects TRBV11-2 to TRBJ1-1; no firm D call. This CDR3 has 14 amino acids. The germline gives CDR1 SGHAT, CDR2 FQNNGV. V dropped 1 base and J dropped 2 bases, with 8 bases sitting between them. CDR3 protein: CASSLVPENTEAFF. CDR3 in DNA: TGTGCCAGCAGCTTAGTGCCCGAAAACACTGAAGCTTTCTTT.

CDR3 region: CASSFSGRGNEQFF. The DNA for the CDR3 is TGTGCCAGCAGTTTTTCCGGGAGAGGCAATGAGCAGTTCTTC. V is TRBV28 and J is TRBJ2-1; a weak D match, TRBD2 (6 bases). Germline V gives CDR1 MDHEN, CDR2 SYDVKM. The CDR3 has 14 residues. V was clipped by 3 bases and J by 6 bases, with 12 bases between them.

The chain joins TRBV29-1 to TRBJ2-1; 12 bases align to TRBD2. The J segment lost 8 bases and the V segment lost 6 bases, leaving 5 bases of the junction unmatched. The CDR3 sequence is 13 residues long. The germline V gene has CDR1 SQVTM and CDR2 ANQGSEA. The CDR3 nucleotides read TGCAGCGTATCTAGCGGGAGGGTCGATGAGCAGTTCTTC. It codes for CSVSSGRVDEQFF.

This chain links TRBV15 with TRBJ2-2; 10 bases fit TRBD1. Losses at the gene ends were 7 bases for V and 1 base for J; bases not matched to a gene: 3. The germline gives CDR1 LNHNV, CDR2 YYDKDF (reference sequence). The CDR3 sequence is 15 residues long. The CDR3 is CATTDRGRNTGELFF. The CDR3 nucleotides read TGTGCCACCACTGACAGGGGGCGGAACACCGGGGAGCTGTTTTTT.

The V and J genes are TRBV20-1 and TRBJ2-7, with D unresolved. The CDR3 length is 10 residues. Trimming pared 6 bases from V and 6 bases from J, leaving 9 bases between. Looked up from germline, CDR1 is DFQATT and CDR2 is SNEGSKA (reference sequence). CDR3 in amino acids: CSAPLAEQYF. CDR3 nucleotide sequence: TGCAGTGCCCCTCTTGCCGAGCAGTACTTC.

This sequence joins TRBV19 and TRBJ1-1; D is possibly TRBD1 (5 bases). This CDR3 has 15 amino acids. The germline V and J ends were trimmed by 5 bases and 5 bases, with 18 bases remaining between them. Germline loops: CDR1 LNHDA, CDR2 SQIVND (reference sequence). The chain's CDR3 is CASSPQGRYTTEAFF. CDR3 in DNA: TGTGCCAGTAGTCCGCAGGGCAGGTATACGACTGAAGCTTTCTTT.

V gene TRBV6-1 combines with J gene TRBJ2-7; possible D gene TRBD2, 6 bases. CDR3 length: 12 amino acids. Trimming took off 3 bases at V and 5 bases at J, with 8 bases between the two ends. CDR1 MNHNS and CDR2 SASEGT come from the germline V gene. DNA for the CDR3: TGTGCCAGCAGTGACTGGGGGGACGAGCAGTACTTC. Its protein is CASSDWGDEQYF.

V is TRBV7-9 and J is TRBJ2-3; D is unresolved. The CDR3 length is 12 residues. V was clipped by 6 bases and J by 4 bases, with 8 bases between them. CDR1 is SEHNR, CDR2 FQNEAQ, per germline (reference sequence). CDR3 region: CASSMTSDTQYF. DNA for the CDR3: TGTGCCAGCAGTATGACGTCAGATACGCAGTATTTT.

This sequence joins TRBV19 and TRBJ1-1; TRBD1 agrees at 7 bases. This CDR3 comprises 12 residues. From germline, CDR1 is LNHDA and CDR2 SQIVND (reference sequence). Germline trimming cut 9 bases from V and 6 bases from J; bases unmatched to any gene: 7. The CDR3 protein is CASGGQGAEAFF. The CDR3 bases are TGTGCCAGCGGGGGGCAGGGGGCTGAAGCTTTCTTT.

This clone has more than one count but fewer than ten. The gene calls are TRBV19 and TRBJ1-5, with 7 bases aligning to TRBD1. The CDR3 runs 14 residues. J lost 5 bases, V lost 4 bases, and 5 bases had no gene match. Germline values: CDR1 LNHDA, CDR2 SQIVND (reference sequence). In nucleotides, the CDR3 is TGTGCCAGTAGTACCGGACAGGACTATCAGCCCCAGCATTTT. Translation gives CASSTGQDYQPQHF. Based on the CDR3 plus reference TRBV19 and TRBJ1-5, the full variable domain is DGGITQSPKYLFRKEGQNVTLSCEQNLNHDAMYWYRQDPGQGLRLIYYSQIVNDFQKGDIAEGYSVSREKKESFPLTVTSAQKNPTAFYLCASSTGQDYQPQHFGDGTRLSIL.

Written as DNA, the CDR3 is TGTGCCAGCAGTGATACAGGGTATGGAGATACGCAGTATTTT. Protein sequence: CASSDTGYGDTQYF. The rearrangement uses TRBV6-1 and TRBJ2-3; D possibly corresponds to TRBD1 (6 bases). There are 14 residues in the CDR3. V was shortened by 3 bases and J by 5 bases, with 12 bases between the two germline ends. Germline CDR1 and CDR2: MNHNS and SASEGT.

The chain has TRBV13 and TRBJ2-7; possibly TRBD1 or TRBD2 for D (5 bases each). The CDR3 length is 14 residues. Germline CDR1 is PRHDT and CDR2 is FYEKMQ (reference sequence). Trimming removed 0 bases at V and 7 bases at J, with 13 bases between. The CDR3 loop reads CASSLGRDLSEQYF. In nucleotides, the CDR3 is TGTGCCAGCAGCTTAGGTCGGGACCTCTCAGAGCAGTACTTC.

V and J are TRBV2 and TRBJ1-1; TRBD1 might be the D (5 bases). V was cut by 6 bases and J by 0 bases, with 20 bases left in between. The CDR3 contains 17 residues. CDR1 and CDR2 from the germline V gene are SNHLY and FYNNEI. CDR3 DNA: TGTGCCAGCAGGTCCGGGGCCGGACTTAGACTGAACACTGAAGCTTTCTTT. Amino acids: CASRSGAGLRLNTEAFF.

The chain links TRBV2 to TRBJ2-1; 9 bases are a match to TRBD1. Germline loops: CDR1 SNHLY, CDR2 FYNNEI. The V and J ends lost 3 bases and 1 base, in that order; junction bases with no gene match: 4. This CDR3 region has 16 residues. Here the CDR3 DNA reads TGTGCCAGCAGTGAGTTTGGGACAGGGTCCTACAATGAGCAGTTCTTC. Amino acid sequence: CASSEFGTGSYNEQFF.

V is TRBV5-6 and J is TRBJ1-5; tentative D call: TRBD1 (5 bases). Germline assignment: CDR1 SGHDT and CDR2 YYEEEE. CDR3 length equals 17 residues. The germline V and J ends were trimmed by 5 bases and 5 bases, with 23 bases remaining between them. The CDR3 spells CASSFFPGTLGDQPQHF. Here the CDR3 DNA reads TGTGCCAGCAGTTTTTTTCCTGGGACGCTTGGCGATCAGCCCCAGCATTTT. The full variable domain, in which reference TRBV5-6 and TRBJ1-5 provide the parts outside the CDR3, is DAGVTQSPTHLIKTRGQQVTLRCSPKSGHDTVSWYQQALGQGPQFIFQYYEEEERQRGNFPDRFSGHQFPNYSSELNVNALLLGDSALYLCASSFFPGTLGDQPQHFGDGTRLSIL.